The clone carrying this T cell receptor (beta chain) was detected ten times or more. Its antigen is not known. Germline loops: CDR1 SGHDN, CDR2 FVKESK. The ends lost 7 bases at V and 2 bases at J; junction bases unmatched: 4. The CDR3 runs 14 residues. This sample was taken from a study of metastatic and nonmetastatic thyroid tumors. At the level of the study: A comparison of repertoires was made across blood and tumor or nodule tissue from malignant and benign thyroid patients.

Study-level results: Benign nodules reportedly had significantly lower TCR beta diversity than malignant thyroid tumors in blood and tumor.

In the study's own analysis: A classifier of distant metastasis in papillary thyroid cancer was built from CDR3 differences (across clinicopathological groups). MiXCR reprocessed the PCR reads for TCRdb. What appears here as the V and J calls and clone size reflects TCRdb's work, not the paper's. The sample yields some 16,000 clones, around 13% seen once. Thyroid surgery was performed in patients who had received no treatment beforehand. This clonotype was sampled from a female donor with papillary thyroid cancer or a benign thyroid nodule (not recorded which). Some clones in this sample may be carry-over from other donors' samples. The J gene is TRBJ2-3, the V gene TRBV14; 9 nucleotides match TRBD1. The sample taken for sequencing was tumor tissue. Here the CDR3 reads CASTTGGLTDTQYF. CDR3 nucleotide sequence: TGTGCCAGCACTACAGGGGGCCTCACAGATACGCAGTATTTT.